This T cell receptor beta chain was captured in a study of CD8+CD57+ T cells in acquired aplastic anemia. Genomic DNA acted as the template from which TCR beta VDJ combination and CDR3 sequence profiling were carried out. TCRdb redid the calling of the reads with MiXCR, one entry per CDR3 protein. The sample holds a few hundred thousand distinct CDR3 sequences, approximately 32% seen once. Individuals selected for sequencing had exhibited CD8+CD57+ cell expansion on flow cytometry. The length of the CDR3 is 13 residues. V lost 5 bases, J lost 4 bases, and 10 bases lay in between. CDR1 SGHRS and CDR2 YFSETQ come from the germline V gene. Many counts were recorded for this clonotype.

This chain links TRBV5-1 with TRBJ1-3; a possible D gene is TRBD1 (6 bases). The source of this sequence is a human donor with aplastic anemia. The sequenced sample was sorted CD4+, CD8+, or CD8+CD57+ T cells (not recorded which) from PBMCs. The CDR3 reads CASRSGTGNTIYF. The CDR3 nucleotides read TGCGCCAGCAGAAGTGGGACAGGAAACACCATATATTTT. The full variable domain, its missing parts supplied by reference TRBV5-1 and TRBJ1-3, is KAGVTQTPRYLIKTRGQQVTLSCSPISGHRSVSWYQQTPGQGLQFLFEYFSETQRNKGNFPGRFSGRQFSNSRSEMNVSTLELGDSALYLCASRSGTGNTIYFGEGSWLTVV.